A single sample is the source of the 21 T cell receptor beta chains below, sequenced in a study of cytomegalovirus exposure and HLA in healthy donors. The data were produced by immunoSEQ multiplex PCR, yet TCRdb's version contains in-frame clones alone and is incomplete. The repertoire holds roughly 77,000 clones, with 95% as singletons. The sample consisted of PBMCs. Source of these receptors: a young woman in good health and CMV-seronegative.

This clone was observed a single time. CDR3 loop: CASTKRVDETQYF. The CDR3 nucleotides read TGTGCCAGCACTAAGAGGGTGGACGAGACCCAGTACTTC. This chain links TRBV28 with TRBJ2-5, with a tentative D call TRBD2 (5 bases). Germline CDR1 is MDHEN and CDR2 is SYDVKM. The CDR3 length is 13 residues. The V and J ends lost 7 bases and 5 bases respectively, with 14 bases between them.

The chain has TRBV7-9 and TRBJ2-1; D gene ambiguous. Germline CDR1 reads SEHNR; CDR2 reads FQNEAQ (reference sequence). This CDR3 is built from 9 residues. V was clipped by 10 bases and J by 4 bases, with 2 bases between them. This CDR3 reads CATYNEQFF. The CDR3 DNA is TGTGCCACGTACAATGAGCAGTTCTTC.

Written as DNA, the CDR3 is TGTGCCTGGAGTGTACGAGCGAGATACGAGCAGTACTTC. It yields the protein CAWSVRARYEQYF. This rearrangement joins TRBV30 to TRBJ2-7; D unclear. CDR1 GTSNPN and CDR2 SVGIG come from the germline V gene (reference sequence). Between the trimmed V and J ends, which lost 0 bases and 4 bases, there was a span of 10 bases. The CDR3 has 13 amino acids.

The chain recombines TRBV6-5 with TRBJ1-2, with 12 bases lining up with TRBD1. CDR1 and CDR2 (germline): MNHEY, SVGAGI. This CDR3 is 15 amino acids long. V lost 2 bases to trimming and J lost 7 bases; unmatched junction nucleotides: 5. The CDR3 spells CASSYRDRGLFGYTF. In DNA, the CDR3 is TGTGCCAGCAGTTACCGGGACAGGGGGCTATTTGGCTACACCTTC.

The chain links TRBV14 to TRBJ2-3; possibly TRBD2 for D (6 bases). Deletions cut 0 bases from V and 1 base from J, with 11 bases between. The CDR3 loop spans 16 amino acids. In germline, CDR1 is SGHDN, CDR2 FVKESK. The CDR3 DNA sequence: TGTGCCAGCAGCCAAGAGTCGGGGGTCCGCACAGATACGCAGTATTTT. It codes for CASSQESGVRTDTQYF.

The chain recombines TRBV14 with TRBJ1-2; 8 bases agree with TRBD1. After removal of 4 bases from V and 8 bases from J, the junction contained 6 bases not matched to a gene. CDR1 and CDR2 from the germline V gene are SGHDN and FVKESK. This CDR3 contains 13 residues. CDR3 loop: CASSPGTGWGYTF. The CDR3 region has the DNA TGTGCCAGCAGCCCGGGGACAGGTTGGGGCTACACCTTC.

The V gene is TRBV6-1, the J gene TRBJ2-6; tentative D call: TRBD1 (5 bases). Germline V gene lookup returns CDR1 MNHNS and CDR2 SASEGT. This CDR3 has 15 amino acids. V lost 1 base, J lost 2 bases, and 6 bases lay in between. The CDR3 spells CASSEEDTGANVLTF. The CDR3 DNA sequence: TGTGCCAGCAGTGAAGAGGACACTGGGGCCAACGTCCTGACTTTC.

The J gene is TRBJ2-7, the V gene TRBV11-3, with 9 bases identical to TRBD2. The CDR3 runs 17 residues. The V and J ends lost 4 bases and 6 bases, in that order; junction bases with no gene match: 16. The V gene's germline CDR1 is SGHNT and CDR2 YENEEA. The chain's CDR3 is CASSSTAGGADFSEQYF. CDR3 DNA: TGTGCCAGCAGCTCTACGGCGGGAGGGGCCGATTTTAGCGAGCAGTACTTC.

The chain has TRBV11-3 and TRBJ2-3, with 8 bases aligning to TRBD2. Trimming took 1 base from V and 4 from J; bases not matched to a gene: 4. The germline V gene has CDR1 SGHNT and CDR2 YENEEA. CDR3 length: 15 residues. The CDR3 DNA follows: TGTGCCAGCAGCTTAGTAACGGGGGGGGCAGATACGCAGTATTTT. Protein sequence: CASSLVTGGADTQYF.

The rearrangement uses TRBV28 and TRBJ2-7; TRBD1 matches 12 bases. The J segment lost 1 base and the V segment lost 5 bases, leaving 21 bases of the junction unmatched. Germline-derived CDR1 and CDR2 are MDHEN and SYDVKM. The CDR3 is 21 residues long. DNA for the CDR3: TGTGCCAGCAGTGCTCCGGGACAGGGGGCGAGTATTTCAAGCTCATCCTACGAGCAGTACTTC. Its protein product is CASSAPGQGASISSSSYEQYF. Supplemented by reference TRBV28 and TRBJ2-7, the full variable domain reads DVKVTQSSRYLVKRTGEKVFLECVQDMDHENMFWYRQDPGLGLRLIYFSYDVKMKEKGDIPEGYSVSREKKERFSLILESASTNQTSMYLCASSAPGQGASISSSSYEQYFGPGTRLTVT.

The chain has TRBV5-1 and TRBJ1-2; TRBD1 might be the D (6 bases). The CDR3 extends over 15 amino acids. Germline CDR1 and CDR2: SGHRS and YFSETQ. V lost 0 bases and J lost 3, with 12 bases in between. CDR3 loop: CASSLVGRGDYGYTF. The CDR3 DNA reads TGCGCCAGCAGCTTGGTGGGCAGGGGCGACTATGGCTACACCTTC.

For the CDR3, the DNA is TGTGCCAGCACGCCGCACGGTTCCACCTTAGGGGAGCTGTTTTTT. This sequence encodes CASTPHGSTLGELFF. The chain is built from TRBV28 and TRBJ2-2; D call uncertain. This CDR3 is built from 15 residues. V lost 7 bases to trimming and J lost 8 bases, with 20 bases between them. CDR1 and CDR2 from the germline V gene are MDHEN and SYDVKM.

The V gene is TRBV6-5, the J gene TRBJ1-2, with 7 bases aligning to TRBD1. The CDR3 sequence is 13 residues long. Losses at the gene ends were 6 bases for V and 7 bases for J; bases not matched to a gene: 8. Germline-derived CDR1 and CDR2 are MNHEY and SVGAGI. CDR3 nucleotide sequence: TGTGCCAGCAGCTACCGACAGGGCTCTGGCTACACCTTC. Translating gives CASSYRQGSGYTF.

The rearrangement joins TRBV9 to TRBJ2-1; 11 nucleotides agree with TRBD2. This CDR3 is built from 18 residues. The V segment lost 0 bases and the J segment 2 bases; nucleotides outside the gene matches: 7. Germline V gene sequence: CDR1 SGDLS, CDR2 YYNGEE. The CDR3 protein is CASSVDLTSGGPYNEQFF. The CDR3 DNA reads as TGTGCCAGCAGCGTAGATCTCACTAGCGGGGGCCCCTACAATGAGCAGTTCTTC. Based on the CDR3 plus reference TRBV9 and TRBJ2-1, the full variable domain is DSGVTQTPKHLITATGQRVTLRCSPRSGDLSVYWYQQSLDQGLQFLIQYYNGEERAKGNILERFSAQQFPDLHSELNLSSLELGDSALYFCASSVDLTSGGPYNEQFFGPGTRLTVL.

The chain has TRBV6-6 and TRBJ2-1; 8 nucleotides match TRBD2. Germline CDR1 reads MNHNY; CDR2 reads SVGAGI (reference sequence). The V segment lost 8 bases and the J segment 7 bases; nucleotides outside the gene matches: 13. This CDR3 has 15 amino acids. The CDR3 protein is CASGGGGGQVNEQFF. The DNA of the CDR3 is TGTGCCAGCGGGGGTGGCGGGGGGCAGGTGAATGAGCAGTTCTTC.

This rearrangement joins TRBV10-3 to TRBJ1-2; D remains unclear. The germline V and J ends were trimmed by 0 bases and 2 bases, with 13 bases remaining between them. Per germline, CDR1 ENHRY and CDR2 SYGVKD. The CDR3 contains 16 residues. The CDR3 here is CAISESTRRRNYGYTF. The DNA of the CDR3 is TGTGCCATCAGTGAGTCAACAAGGAGGCGAAACTATGGCTACACCTTC.

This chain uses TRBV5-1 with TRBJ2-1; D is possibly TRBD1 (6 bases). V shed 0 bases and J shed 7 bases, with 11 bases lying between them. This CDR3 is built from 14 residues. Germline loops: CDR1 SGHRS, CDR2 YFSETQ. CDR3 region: CASSLARTENEQFF. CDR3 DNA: TGCGCCAGCAGCTTGGCCAGGACAGAAAATGAGCAGTTCTTC.

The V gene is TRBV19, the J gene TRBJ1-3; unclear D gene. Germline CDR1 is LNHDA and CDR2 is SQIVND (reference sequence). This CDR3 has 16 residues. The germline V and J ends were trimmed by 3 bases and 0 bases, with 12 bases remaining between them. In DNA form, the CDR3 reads TGTGCCAGTAGTATCTCCGGACTCAACTCTGGAAACACCATATATTTT. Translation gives CASSISGLNSGNTIYF.

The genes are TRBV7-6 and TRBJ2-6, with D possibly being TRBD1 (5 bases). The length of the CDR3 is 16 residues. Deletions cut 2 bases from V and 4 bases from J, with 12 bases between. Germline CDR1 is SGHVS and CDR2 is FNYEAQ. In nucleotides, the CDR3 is TGTGCCAGCAGCTTATCCCCAGGGTCCGGGGCCAACGTCCTGACTTTC. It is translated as CASSLSPGSGANVLTF.

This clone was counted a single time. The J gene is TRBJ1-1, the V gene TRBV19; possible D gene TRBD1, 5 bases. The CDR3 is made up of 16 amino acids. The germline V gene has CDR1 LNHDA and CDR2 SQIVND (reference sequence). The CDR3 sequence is CASCGGVGFFDTEAFF. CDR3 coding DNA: TGTGCTTCATGCGGGGGGGTAGGATTTTTCGACACTGAAGCTTTCTTT.

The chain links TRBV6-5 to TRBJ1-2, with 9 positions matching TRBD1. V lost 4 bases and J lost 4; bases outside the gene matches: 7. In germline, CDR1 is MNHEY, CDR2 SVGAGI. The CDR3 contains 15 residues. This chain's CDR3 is CASSLVGDRVYGYTF. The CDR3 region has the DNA TGTGCCAGCAGTTTGGTGGGGGACAGGGTCTATGGCTACACCTTC.